The 23 T cell receptor beta chains listed next were all sequenced from one sample in a study of post-analysis software for immune sequencing data. Unique molecular identifiers were carried by the TCR beta cDNA libraries. TCRdb processed the PCR reads anew with MiXCR; each CDR3 protein has one entry. The sample lists about 680,000 distinct CDR3 sequences, approximately 59% occurring once. Their specific antigens are unknown. General study results and limits: The five TRBV segments detected at higher frequency in patients than in controls included TRBV5-6, TRBV5-1 and TRBV20-1.

The sample comprised blood. These receptors were taken from a girl aged 2-10 years with multiple sclerosis.

This clonotype was seen only a few times. The rearrangement links TRBV6-1 to TRBJ1-2; D perhaps matches TRBD1 (5 bases). The V end was cut by 1 base, the J end by 1 base, with 7 bases between. In germline, CDR1 is MNHNS, CDR2 SASEGT. This CDR3 comprises 14 residues. This CDR3 is CASSEVQVNYGYTF. CDR3 DNA: TGTGCCAGCAGTGAAGTACAGGTTAACTATGGCTACACCTTC.

The V gene is TRBV7-2, the J gene TRBJ2-7; D may match TRBD1 or TRBD2 (5 bases each). CDR1 and CDR2 from the germline V gene are SGHTA and FQGNSA. The V and J ends lost 6 bases and 2 bases respectively, with 17 bases between them. The CDR3 has 15 residues. CDR3 loop: CASSPGPVDTYEQYF. The CDR3 nucleotides read TGTGCCAGCAGTCCGGGGCCGGTAGACACCTACGAGCAGTACTTC.

V usage is TRBV20-1 and J usage is TRBJ2-3; the D is unclear. Trimming left V 4 bases short and J 4 bases short, with 12 bases between. The germline V gene has CDR1 DFQATT and CDR2 SNEGSKA (reference sequence). The CDR3 spans 13 residues. The CDR3 spells CSAIVDLSDTQYF. CDR3 sequence (DNA): TGCAGTGCTATAGTCGACTTGTCAGATACGCAGTATTTT.

As for this clonotype: This may come from a read error, since a much larger clone is one base off. The CDR3 region is CSARDYTDPSGRAFVQFF. In DNA form, the CDR3 reads TGCAGTGCTAGAGATTATACGGATCCTAGCGGGAGGGCATTTGTGCAGTTCTTC. The chain uses TRBV20-1 and TRBJ2-1; 12 positions match TRBD2. J was trimmed by 12 bases and V by 0 bases; bases with no gene match: 18. There are 18 residues in the CDR3. In germline, CDR1 is DFQATT, CDR2 SNEGSKA (reference sequence).

The V gene is TRBV29-1, the J gene TRBJ2-4, with D unresolved. Deletions cut 3 bases from V and 13 bases from J, with 19 bases between. The CDR3 consists of 13 residues. CDR1 is SQVTM and CDR2 is ANQGSEA in the germline V gene. CDR3 sequence reads: CSVDRGASNEQYF. DNA of the CDR3: TGCAGCGTTGATCGCGGTGCGTCCAATGAGCAGTACTTC. Full variable domain (rest looked up from reference TRBV29-1 and TRBJ2-4): SAVISQKPSRDICQRGTSLTIQCQVDSQVTMMFWYRQQPGQSLTLIATANQGSEATYESGFVIDKFPISRPNLTFSTLTVSNMSPEDSSIYLCSVDRGASNEQYFGAGTRLSVL.

This clonotype showed up just a few times. This CDR3 reads CASSADPGQGLRDEQFF. DNA of the CDR3: TGTGCCAGCAGCGCCGACCCGGGACAGGGACTTAGGGATGAGCAGTTCTTC. The gene calls are TRBV9 and TRBJ2-1; 9 bases line up with TRBD1. This CDR3 has 17 amino acids. CDR1 is SGDLS, CDR2 YYNGEE, per germline. V trimming: 3 bases; J trimming: 8 bases; junction bases outside the gene matches: 15.

The gene calls are TRBV20-1 and TRBJ1-1; a possible D gene is TRBD1 (6 bases). CDR1 and CDR2 (germline): DFQATT, SNEGSKA (reference sequence). V gave up 7 bases and J gave up 3 bases, with 27 bases separating them. CDR3 length: 17 amino acids. The CDR3 sequence: CSVFLILGSQGYTEAFF. In nucleotides, the CDR3 is TGCAGTGTTTTCCTCATTTTAGGATCACAGGGATACACTGAAGCTTTCTTT.

The rearrangement joins TRBV7-9 to TRBJ2-5, with 11 positions matching TRBD2. The better agreement between TRBJ2-7 and the DNA end casts doubt on the J call. CDR3 length: 13 residues. Germline V gives CDR1 SEHNR, CDR2 FQNEAQ (reference sequence). CDR3 region: CAGTSGSSYEQYF. CDR3 DNA: TGTGCCGGTACTAGCGGGAGTTCCTACGAGCAGTACTTC.

The CDR3 loop reads CSVGMLDNNYGYTF. The CDR3 DNA sequence: TGCAGCGTGGGGATGCTTGACAATAACTATGGCTACACCTTC. This chain links TRBV29-1 with TRBJ1-2; no firm D call. The germline gives CDR1 SQVTM, CDR2 ANQGSEA. The CDR3 contains 14 residues. V was cut by 6 bases and J by 1 base, with 15 bases left in between.

This clonotype has only a few counts. This chain links TRBV6-1 with TRBJ2-4; 10 bases match TRBD1. The CDR3 sequence is 13 residues long. Germline CDR1 MNHNS, CDR2 SASEGT. The J segment lost 14 bases and the V segment lost 6 bases, leaving 10 bases of the junction unmatched. The CDR3 nucleotides are TGTGCCAGCAGACGACCCGGGACAGGGGAAGAGTACTTC. It yields the protein CASRRPGTGEEYF.

The chain couples TRBV20-1 to TRBJ1-1; 8 positions agree with TRBD1. The ends lost 6 bases at V and 5 bases at J; junction bases unmatched: 5. Per germline, CDR1 DFQATT and CDR2 SNEGSKA (reference sequence). This CDR3 spans 12 amino acids. CDR3 nucleotides: TGCAGTGCGGGGACAGGTGGAACTGAAGCTTTCTTT. Translation gives CSAGTGGTEAFF.

The sample holds a few counts of this clonotype. The chain joins TRBV11-2 to TRBJ2-1, with D perhaps TRBD1 or TRBD2 (5 bases each). Trimming removed 3 bases from V and 8 bases from J, with 23 bases in between. Per the germline V gene, CDR1 is SGHAT and CDR2 is FQNNGV. The CDR3 is 17 amino acids. CDR3 region: CASSFPLGRDVMDEQFF. The CDR3 DNA is TGTGCCAGCAGCTTCCCCTTGGGCAGGGACGTTATGGATGAGCAGTTCTTC.

The gene calls are TRBV12-3 or TRBV12-4 and TRBJ1-6; no firm D call. Trimming removed 8 bases from V and 7 bases from J, with 15 bases in between. This CDR3 has 14 residues. This chain's CDR3 is CASRQRRTNSPLHF. The CDR3 DNA reads TGTGCCAGCCGCCAGAGGCGGACCAATTCACCCCTCCACTTT.

This clonotype was recorded a few times. The chain combines TRBV24-1 with TRBJ2-3, with a weak D call TRBD1 (6 bases). This CDR3 spans 14 amino acids. V was cut by 0 bases and J by 12 bases, with 15 bases left in between. Germline CDR1 KGHDR, CDR2 SFDVKD. In nucleotides, the CDR3 is TGTGCCACCAGTGATTTGGGCGGACAGCGGCGACAGTATTTT. It translates to CATSDLGGQRRQYF.

The V call is TRBV29-1, the J call TRBJ2-1; 14 nucleotides agree with TRBD2. Trimming at V came to 6 bases and at J to 3 bases, leaving 7 bases not matched to a gene. Germline V gene data show CDR1 as SQVTM and CDR2 as ANQGSEA. This CDR3 comprises 16 residues. This chain's CDR3 is CSVGGTSGRIYNEQFF. Here the CDR3 DNA reads TGCAGCGTCGGTGGGACTAGCGGGAGAATCTACAATGAGCAGTTCTTC.

This clonotype came up a few times. The V and J genes are TRBV29-1 and TRBJ1-2, with a weak D call TRBD1 (5 bases). V lost 4 bases and J 2 bases, leaving 8 bases between the germline ends. There are 12 residues in the CDR3. Germline V lookup: CDR1 SQVTM, CDR2 ANQGSEA. The CDR3 spells CSVGTPNYGYTF. The CDR3 nucleotides are TGCAGCGTTGGGACACCGAACTATGGCTACACCTTC. Using reference TRBV29-1 and TRBJ1-2 for the parts outside the CDR3, the full variable domain is SAVISQKPSRDICQRGTSLTIQCQVDSQVTMMFWYRQQPGQSLTLIATANQGSEATYESGFVIDKFPISRPNLTFSTLTVSNMSPEDSSIYLCSVGTPNYGYTFGSGTRLTVV.

This clonotype was found a few times. For the CDR3, the DNA is TGTGCCATCAGTGAGGAGAAGGGGCCTCCCTACGAGCAGTACTTC. It yields the protein CAISEEKGPPYEQYF. The chain joins TRBV10-3 to TRBJ2-7; D is perhaps TRBD1 (5 bases). Trimming took off 2 bases at V and 2 bases at J, with 13 bases between the two ends. Germline-derived CDR1 and CDR2 are ENHRY and SYGVKD. CDR3 size: 15 residues.

The chain uses TRBV7-3 and TRBJ2-2; D uncertain. The V and J ends lost 0 bases and 0 bases respectively, with 8 bases between them. This CDR3 region has 16 residues. Per germline, CDR1 SGHTA and CDR2 FQGTGA. The CDR3 is CASSLTAVSNTGELFF. In DNA, the CDR3 is TGTGCCAGCAGCTTAACAGCAGTGTCGAACACCGGGGAGCTGTTTTTT.

This clonotype was seen a handful of times. The CDR3 protein is CASSETGLGGYTF. CDR3 DNA: TGTGCCAGCAGTGAAACAGGGCTGGGGGGCTACACCTTC. This chain connects TRBV2 to TRBJ1-2; perhaps TRBD1 as D (6 bases). The V gene lost 2 bases and the J gene lost 8 bases, with 12 bases spanning the gap. The germline V gene has CDR1 SNHLY and CDR2 FYNNEI. The CDR3 is 13 residues long.

The chain links TRBV4-1 to TRBJ1-5; TRBD1 might be the D (6 bases). Germline CDR1 is MGHRA and CDR2 is YSYEKL. The CDR3 covers 16 residues. Between the trimmed V and J ends, which lost 0 bases and 2 bases, there was a span of 11 bases. The CDR3 DNA follows: TGCGCCAGCAGCCAAGAGGCAGCAGGGGGCAATCAGCCCCAGCATTTT. It codes for CASSQEAAGGNQPQHF.

This chain joins TRBV12-3 or TRBV12-4 and TRBJ2-5; D uncertain. CDR3 length: 12 amino acids. V was pared by 6 bases and J by 8 bases, with 13 bases between. CDR3: CASSSRPVTQYF. The CDR3, as DNA: TGTGCCAGCAGCTCCCGACCTGTTACCCAGTACTTC.

Only a few counts were recorded for this clonotype. The rearrangement uses TRBV7-2 and TRBJ1-1; 7 bases match TRBD1. V was pared by 4 bases and J by 1 base, with 3 bases of the junction left unmatched. Per germline, CDR1 SGHTA and CDR2 FQGNSA. The CDR3 has 14 residues. This chain's CDR3 is CASSSNRGNTEAFF. The CDR3 bases are TGTGCCAGCAGCTCCAACAGGGGGAACACTGAAGCTTTCTTT.

In nucleotides, the CDR3 is TGTGCCAGCAGGCGAGGCAGTGGGTATAACTATGGCTACACCTTC. Translated, it gives CASRRGSGYNYGYTF. The V call is TRBV12-3 or TRBV12-4, the J call TRBJ1-2, with D uncertain. The V gene lost 6 bases and the J gene lost 1 base, with 15 bases spanning the gap. This CDR3 is built from 15 residues.